Reported below is one T cell receptor beta chain. Its antigen is unknown. V was clipped by 1 base and J by 3 bases, with 7 bases between them. This CDR3 region has 13 residues. CDR1 is SGHTA, CDR2 FQGTGA, per germline. cDNA libraries of TCR beta carried unique molecular identifiers. TCRdb independently ran MiXCR on the PCR reads; one entry per CDR3 protein. The profile shows 600,000 to 700,000 distinct CDR3 sequences, around 64% of them singletons. The record originates from a study of post-analysis software for immune sequencing data. Turning to the study itself: Courses of disease covered relapsing-remitting, secondary progressive and progressive-relapsing multiple sclerosis.

Study outcomes and limitations: Comparison of patients with controls showed five TRBV segments more frequent in patients, TRBV5-6, TRBV5-1 and TRBV20-1 among them. F measure grouped same-batch samples tightly together. Multiple sclerosis patients had significantly lower normalized Chao1 diversity than controls.

The sequencing sample was made of blood. The genes are TRBV7-3 and TRBJ2-7; D is unclear. This receptor was obtained from a girl aged 2-10 years with multiple sclerosis. The CDR3 DNA sequence: TGTGCCAGCAGCTTAAGTACCCACTACGAGCAGTACTTC. Translation: CASSLSTHYEQYF.